The rows below give T cell receptor beta chains drawn from one sample of a study of T cell responses to AZD1222 COVID-19 vaccine. TCRdb's table, derived via immunoSEQ multiplex PCR, lists solely in-frame clones and lacks some. The sample consists of about 130,000 clones, roughly 90% of them appearing once. The material sequenced was peripheral blood, taken on day 0 of AZD1222 vaccination. The receptors were sampled from an adult in good health. CDR3s include the opening cysteine and the closing phenylalanine or tryptophan. Each record gives: V gene, D gene, J gene, clone size, CDR3 DNA, CDR3 protein. The D gene is left open where the match is weak. Not every row has a clone size; where given, it reads once, few, many or a size class.

TRBV6-5	TRBD2	TRBJ2-2	NA	TGTGCCACCACGGGACTAGCGGGAAGCGGGGAGCTGTTTTTT	CATTGLAGSGELFF
TRBV2	NA	TRBJ1-2	NA	TGTGCCAGCAGTCATAGAATCCCGGCCGGCGGCTACACCTTC	CASSHRIPAGGYTF
TRBV7-9	TRBD2	TRBJ2-7	NA	TGTGCCAGCAGCAGTATGAAGGCTAGCGGGGGCTACGAGCAGTACTTC	CASSSMKASGGYEQYF
TRBV13	NA	TRBJ2-7	NA	TGTGCCAGCAGCTTTGCTCCGGGACGGGGGTTTTACGAGCAGTACTTC	CASSFAPGRGFYEQYF
TRBV19	NA	TRBJ1-5	once	TGTGCCAGTAGTAGCGCCAACGGAGCTCAGCCCCAGCATTTT	CASSSANGAQPQHF
TRBV12-3/TRBV12-4	NA	TRBJ2-3	NA	TGTGCCAGCAGTTTGGGGGATACGCAGTATTTT	CASSLGDTQYF
TRBV19	NA	TRBJ1-6	NA	TGTGCCAGTAGTTCCCGGGCCGCATGGAATTCACCCCTCCACTTT	CASSSRAAWNSPLHF
TRBV25-1	NA	TRBJ1-4	NA	TGTGCCAGCAGTGAATATACGGCGTCGAAACTGTTTTTT	CASSEYTASKLFF
TRBV6-6	NA	TRBJ2-2	NA	TGTGCCATCAGCCTATCGACAGCGAACACCGGGGAGCTGTTTTTT	CAISLSTANTGELFF
TRBV18	NA	TRBJ1-1	NA	TGTGCCAGCTCTGAGACTTGGAGGAACACTGAAGCTTTCTTT	CASSETWRNTEAFF
TRBV14	TRBD2	TRBJ2-2	NA	TGTGCCAGCAGCCAATATTCGGGACTAGCGGGAACCGGGGAGCTGTTTTTT	CASSQYSGLAGTGELFF
TRBV13	TRBD1	TRBJ1-1	NA	TGTGCCAGCAGTTCCGGGACAGAGGGGTGGACTGAAGCTTTCTTT	CASSSGTEGWTEAFF
TRBV7-6	TRBD2	TRBJ2-2	NA	TGTGCCAGCAGCTTACTACATAGACTAGCGAACAACGCGAACACCGGGGAGCTGTTTTTT	CASSLLHRLANNANTGELFF
TRBV6-5	NA	TRBJ1-1	once	TGTGCCAGCGGGGCTGGGGGGGCTAACACTGAAGCTTTCTTT	CASGAGGANTEAFF
TRBV29-1	NA	TRBJ1-3	NA	TGCAGCGTTGAGGCCGGCGGAAACACCATATATTTT	CSVEAGGNTIYF
TRBV7-9	NA	TRBJ2-1	NA	TGTGCCAGCAGCCTAAGTGGCAATGAGCAGTTCTTC	CASSLSGNEQFF
TRBV7-9	TRBD2	TRBJ2-3	NA	TGTGCCACTTCAATAGGACTAGCGAGACCTAGCACAGATACGCAGTATTTT	CATSIGLARPSTDTQYF
TRBV29-1	NA	TRBJ1-3	NA	TGCAGCGTCGACACCATATATTTT	CSVDTIYF
TRBV9	NA	TRBJ1-3	NA	TGTGCCAGCAGCGTAGGCCAGGGCTCTGGAAACACCATATATTTT	CASSVGQGSGNTIYF
TRBV5-6	NA	TRBJ1-4	NA	TGTGCCAGCAGCTTGGCGGCAGGGTTTGCAACTAATGAAAAACTGTTTTTT	CASSLAAGFATNEKLFF
TRBV4-2	NA	TRBJ1-1	NA	TGTGCCAGCAGCCAAGAGCCTTATTTGAATGGGTCGGGCACTGAAGCTTTCTTT	CASSQEPYLNGSGTEAFF
TRBV9	TRBD2	TRBJ2-1	NA	TGTGCCAGCAGCGCCCCGGGACTAGCGGGCTCAGGCTCCTACAATGAGCAGTTCTTC	CASSAPGLAGSGSYNEQFF
TRBV13	NA	TRBJ1-4	NA	TGTGCCAGCAGCGCCCGGGTCCAGGGAACTAATGAAAAACTGTTTTTT	CASSARVQGTNEKLFF
TRBV19	TRBD2	TRBJ2-1	NA	TGTGCCAGTAGCCTTACTTTAGCGGGCTCCTACAATGAGCAGTTCTTC	CASSLTLAGSYNEQFF
TRBV12-3/TRBV12-4	NA	TRBJ1-2	NA	TGTGCCAGCAGCGCCGTGGGCTATGGCTACACCTTC	CASSAVGYGYTF
TRBV27	NA	TRBJ1-4	NA	TGTGCCAGCAGTTTAATGAAGTCAGGGCAAACTAATGAAAAACTGTTTTTT	CASSLMKSGQTNEKLFF
TRBV19	NA	TRBJ2-5	NA	TGTGCCAGTAGCGGCACGGGGAACCAAGAGACCCAGTACTTC	CASSGTGNQETQYF
TRBV12-3/TRBV12-4	TRBD2	TRBJ2-1	NA	TGTGCCAGCAGTTTTGGGACTACTAAGCAGTTCTTC	CASSFGTTKQFF
TRBV6-6	NA	TRBJ2-3	few	TGTGCCAGCAAAGCGGGAGATACGCAGTATTTT	CASKAGDTQYF
TRBV2	TRBD1	TRBJ1-2	NA	TGTGCCAGCAGTAGGACAGGGGGAGGCTACACCTTC	CASSRTGGGYTF
TRBV7-2	NA	TRBJ2-2	once	TGTGCCAGCAGCTTGTTAGTGGGAGCCGGGGAGCTGTTTTTT	CASSLLVGAGELFF
TRBV6-5	NA	TRBJ2-7	NA	TGTGCCAGCAGTTCGGGCCTCGCGCGATACGAGCAGTACTTC	CASSSGLARYEQYF
TRBV5-5	NA	TRBJ2-2	NA	TGTGCCAGCAGCTTGGCCCTACACCTTATGAACACCGGGGAGCTGTTTTTT	CASSLALHLMNTGELFF
TRBV5-1	NA	TRBJ2-7	once	TGCGCCAGCAGTGGCGCGGCCTACGAGCAGTACTTC	CASSGAAYEQYF
TRBV2	NA	TRBJ1-5	NA	TGTGCCAGCAGGGCGCTAGCAGTGGATCAGCCCCAGCATTTT	CASRALAVDQPQHF
TRBV5-4	TRBD2	TRBJ2-3	few	TGTGCCAGCAGCTTGGGGCTAGCGGGCAGCACAGATACGCAGTATTTT	CASSLGLAGSTDTQYF
TRBV30	NA	TRBJ1-5	NA	TGTGCCTGGAGTGTACGGGGGGCCCAGCCCCAGCATTTT	CAWSVRGAQPQHF
TRBV6-6	TRBD2	TRBJ2-7	NA	TGTGCCAGCAGTCAAAGCGGGAACGAGCAGTACTTC	CASSQSGNEQYF
TRBV20-1	NA	TRBJ2-1	NA	TGCAGTGCTAACTCTTACAATGAGCAGTTCTTC	CSANSYNEQFF
TRBV27	NA	TRBJ2-4	NA	TGTGCCAGCAGTTTATTAGGGGGGACCAAAAACATTCAGTACTTC	CASSLLGGTKNIQYF
TRBV3-1/TRBV3-2	TRBD2	TRBJ2-3	NA	TGTGCCAGCAGCCTAGCGGGAGGGTCGCCGGCGTCAACAGATACGCAGTATTTT	CASSLAGGSPASTDTQYF
TRBV19	NA	TRBJ2-1	NA	TGTGCCAGTAGTATGGGACTCACGGGGGAGCAGTTCTTC	CASSMGLTGEQFF
TRBV21-1	NA	TRBJ2-2	NA	TGTGCCAGCAGCAAAGCTTCGGCGAACACCGGGGAGCTGTTTTTT	CASSKASANTGELFF
TRBV7-9	NA	TRBJ1-6	NA	TGTGCCAGCAGCTTAGCGCTTTCACCCCTCCACTTT	CASSLALSPLHF
TRBV5-1	TRBD1	TRBJ1-1	NA	TGCGCCAGCAGCCATGGACAGGGTAACACTGAAGCTTTCTTT	CASSHGQGNTEAFF